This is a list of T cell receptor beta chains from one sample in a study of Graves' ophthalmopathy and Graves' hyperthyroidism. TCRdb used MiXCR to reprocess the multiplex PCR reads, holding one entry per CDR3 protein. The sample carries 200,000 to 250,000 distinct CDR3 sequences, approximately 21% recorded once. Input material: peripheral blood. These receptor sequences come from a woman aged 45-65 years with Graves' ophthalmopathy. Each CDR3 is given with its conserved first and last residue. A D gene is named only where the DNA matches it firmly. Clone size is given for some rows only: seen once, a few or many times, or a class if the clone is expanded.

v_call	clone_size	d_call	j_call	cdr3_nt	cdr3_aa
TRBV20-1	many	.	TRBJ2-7	TGCAGTGCTTCAGGGTGGGGGAGTTCCTACGAGCAGTACTTC	CSASGWGSSYEQYF
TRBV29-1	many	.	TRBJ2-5	TGCAGCGTCCGCGGAAGGGGCCCGGGGGAGACCCAGTACTTC	CSVRGRGPGETQYF
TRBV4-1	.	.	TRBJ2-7	TGCGCCAGCAGCCAAGGGGGGACACCCTACGAGCAGTACTTC	CASSQGGTPYEQYF
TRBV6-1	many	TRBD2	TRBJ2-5	TGTGCCAGCACCATGGGAGCGGGAGGACTAGAGACCCAGTACTTC	CASTMGAGGLETQYF
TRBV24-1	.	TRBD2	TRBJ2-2	TGTGCCACCAGTGATTTTCAGGCGGGGGAGTTGTTTTTT	CATSDFQAGELFF
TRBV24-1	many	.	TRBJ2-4	TGTGCCACCAGTCAATCCGGGGGTAACATTCAGTACTTC	CATSQSGGNIQYF
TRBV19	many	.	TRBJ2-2	TGTGCCAGTAGTATTGGGCAAGCGAACACCGGGGAGCTGTTTTTT	CASSIGQANTGELFF
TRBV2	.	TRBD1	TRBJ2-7	TGTGCCAGCAGACTTGACAGGGGGAGGAACGAGCAGTACTTC	CASRLDRGRNEQYF
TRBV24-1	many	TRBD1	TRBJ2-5	TGTGCCACCAGGGGGGCGACAGGGGCTGGGCAAGAGACCCAGTACTTC	CATRGATGAGQETQYF
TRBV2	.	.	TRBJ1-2	TGTGCCAGCAGTGAACCCCACGCAGCCTACTATGGCTACACCTTC	CASSEPHAAYYGYTF
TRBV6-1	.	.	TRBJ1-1	TGTGCCAGCAGTCAACGGGGGCCGGGTGGGAACACTGAAGCTTTCTTT	CASSQRGPGGNTEAFF
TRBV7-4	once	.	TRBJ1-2	TGTGCCAGCAGCCACACCGGCGGGCCACAATATGACTACACCTTC	CASSHTGGPQYDYTF
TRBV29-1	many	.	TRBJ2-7	TGCAGCGTTGCCCATCGATGGACAAAATACCACGAGCAGTACTTC	CSVAHRWTKYHEQYF
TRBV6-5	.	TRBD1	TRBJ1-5	TGTGCCAGCAGTTACGACGGCACAGGGGGTAATCAGCCCCAGCATTTT	CASSYDGTGGNQPQHF
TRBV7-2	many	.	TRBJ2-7	TGTGCCAGCAGCCCCCATGGCGGGGTCGTCGAGCAGTACTTC	CASSPHGGVVEQYF
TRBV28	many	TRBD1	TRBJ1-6	TGTGCCAGCACCCCGGAGACAGGGGGTTATAATTCACCCCTCCACTTT	CASTPETGGYNSPLHF
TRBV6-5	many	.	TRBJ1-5	TGTGCCAGCAGTTACTCCACCCAGAGCAATCAGCCCCAGCATTTT	CASSYSTQSNQPQHF
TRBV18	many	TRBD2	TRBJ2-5	TGTGCCAGCTCACCAGGGACTAGCGGAACACAAGAGACCCAGTACTTC	CASSPGTSGTQETQYF
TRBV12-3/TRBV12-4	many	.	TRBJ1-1	TGTGCCAGCAGACCCACAGGGAGGAACACTGAAGCTTTCTTT	CASRPTGRNTEAFF
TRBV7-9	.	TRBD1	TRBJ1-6	TGTGCCAGCAGCTCTAGGGGACAGAGCTCCTATAATTCATCCCTCCACTTT	CASSSRGQSSYNSSLHF
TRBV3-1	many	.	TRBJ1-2	TGTGCCAGCAGCCAAAGTTCTGGCTACACCTTC	CASSQSSGYTF
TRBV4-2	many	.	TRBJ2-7	TGTGCCAGCAGCCAAGAACCGAGCCCCCTTAACGAGCAGTACTTC	CASSQEPSPLNEQYF
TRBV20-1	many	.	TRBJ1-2	TGCAGTGCTAGAAATCAGGGAGGCTACACCTTC	CSARNQGGYTF
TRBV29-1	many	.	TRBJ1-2	TGCAGCGTTGGTGGTGCGCACTATGGCTACACCTTC	CSVGGAHYGYTF
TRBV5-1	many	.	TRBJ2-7	TGCGCCAGCAGCGGTGACGGTGGGGGTCCCTACGAGCAGTACTTC	CASSGDGGGPYEQYF
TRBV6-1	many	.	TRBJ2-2	TGTGCCAGCAGTGAACCCTCCCCGGGAACCGGGGAGCTGTTTTTT	CASSEPSPGTGELFF
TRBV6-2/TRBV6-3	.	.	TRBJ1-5	TGTGCCAGCAGTTACGCCGGGTTTGACAATCAGCCCCAGCATTTT	CASSYAGFDNQPQHF
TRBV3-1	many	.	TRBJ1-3	TGTGCCAGCAGCCAAGCCCAAACCATATATTTT	CASSQAQTIYF
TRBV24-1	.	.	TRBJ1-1	TGTGCCACCCCCTCGGAGGGGTGCTTGGGGAACACTGAAGCTTTCTTT	CATPSEGCLGNTEAFF
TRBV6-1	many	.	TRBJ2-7	TGTGCCAGCAGAATGCAGGGGGGCAACGAGCAGTACTTC	CASRMQGGNEQYF
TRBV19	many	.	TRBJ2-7	TGTGCCAGTAGTATACGGCAGCCCTACGAGCAGTACTTC	CASSIRQPYEQYF
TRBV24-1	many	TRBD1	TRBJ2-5	TGTGCCACCGGGCGGACAGGAGACAAAGAGACCCAGTACTTC	CATGRTGDKETQYF
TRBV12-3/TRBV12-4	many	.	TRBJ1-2	TGTGCCAGCAGTTCAGGGGTTGGCTACACCTTC	CASSSGVGYTF
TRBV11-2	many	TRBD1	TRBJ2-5	TGTGCCAGCAGCTTAGGTACAGGGGCAGAGACCCAGTACTTC	CASSLGTGAETQYF
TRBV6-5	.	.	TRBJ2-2	TGTGCCAGCAGTTACTCGAAGGGCTACCTCAACACCGGGGAGCTGTTTTTT	CASSYSKGYLNTGELFF
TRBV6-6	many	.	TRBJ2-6	TGTGCCTCCGCCCGCCAAAATGGGGCCAACGTCCTGACTTTC	CASARQNGANVLTF
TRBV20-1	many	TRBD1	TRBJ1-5	TGCAGTGCTAGACCGGGACAGGGGACATATCAGCCCCAGCATTTT	CSARPGQGTYQPQHF
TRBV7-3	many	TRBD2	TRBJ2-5	TGTGCCAGCAGCTTGGGCGGGAGGGCCTCAGAGACCCAGTACTTC	CASSLGGRASETQYF
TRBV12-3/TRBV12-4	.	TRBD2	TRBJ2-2	TGTGCCAGCCTACGGACTAGCGGAGCTAACACCGGGGAGTTGTTTTTT	CASLRTSGANTGELFF
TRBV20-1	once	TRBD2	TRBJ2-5	TGCAGTGCCCAAATAGCGGGAGGGCCCGGGACCCAGTACTTC	CSAQIAGGPGTQYF
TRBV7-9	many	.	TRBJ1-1	TGTGCCAGCAGCACTCAGGGTCGGAACACTGAAGCTTTCTTT	CASSTQGRNTEAFF